This record concerns one TCR beta chain sequence. Its antigen is unknown. The sample originates from a study of cytomegalovirus exposure and HLA in healthy donors. Study outcomes and limitations: It was reported in a later analysis that an Asian-associated ancestry cluster showed fewer N-insertions than the roughly 620-donor mean. A later analysis found that most CMV-associated TCR beta chains appeared HLA-restricted. Later analysis identified a missense DCLRE1C variant that was linked to TCR beta V- and J-gene trimming. Both high specificity and high sensitivity reportedly marked the classifier's diagnosis of cytomegalovirus status.

Germline-derived CDR1 and CDR2 are SGHTA and FQGNSA. This CDR3 spans 16 amino acids. V lost 4 bases, J lost 1 base, and 2 bases stayed unmatched. A multiplex PCR was run with 60 Vbeta primers and 13 Jbeta primers. The assay was immunoSEQ multiplex PCR, and TCRdb's table has in-frame clones only and misses some. This table holds approximately 140,000 clones, 88% found once. The sample was PBMCs. The chain links TRBV7-2 to TRBJ2-2, with 11 bases matching TRBD2. The source of this sequence is a woman aged 40-49 years in good health and CMV-seronegative. CDR3 nucleotide sequence: TGTGCCAGCAGCTCGGGACTAGCGGTGAACACCGGGGAGCTGTTTTTT. It codes for CASSSGLAVNTGELFF.